This T cell receptor (beta chain) emerged from a study of blood T cell repertoires in COVID-19. Study details: There were acute and convalescent COVID-19 samples, and they came from the United States, Italy and Spain. Sample material is recorded as cDNA or gDNA derived from T cells, B-cell-depleted T cells, or PBMCs.

The CDR3 spans 15 residues. V lost 10 bases and J lost 5; bases outside the gene matches: 12. Germline V lookup: CDR1 LNHDA, CDR2 SQIVND (reference sequence). Patients at the Seattle site were enrolled during active infection and followed longitudinally. Under the authors' procedure: Amplification of reference gene primers was used by the study to estimate nucleated cell counts. Sequencing was performed with immunoSEQ multiplex PCR; in TCRdb, only in-frame clones are kept and a portion is missing. V and J calls and clone size are given by that table; D and trimming were obtained from the DNA. The sample holds some 270,000 clones, around 82% seen once.

The receptor was derived from a human donor with COVID-19, enrolled during active disease. The donor label of this sample is uncertain. The rearrangement links TRBV19 to TRBJ1-4; the match to TRBD1 covers 8 bases. Sequenced material: peripheral blood. The CDR3 DNA reads as TGTGCCACTAAAGCTCCGGGACAGGTGAATGAAAAACTGTTTTTT. The encoded protein is CATKAPGQVNEKLFF.